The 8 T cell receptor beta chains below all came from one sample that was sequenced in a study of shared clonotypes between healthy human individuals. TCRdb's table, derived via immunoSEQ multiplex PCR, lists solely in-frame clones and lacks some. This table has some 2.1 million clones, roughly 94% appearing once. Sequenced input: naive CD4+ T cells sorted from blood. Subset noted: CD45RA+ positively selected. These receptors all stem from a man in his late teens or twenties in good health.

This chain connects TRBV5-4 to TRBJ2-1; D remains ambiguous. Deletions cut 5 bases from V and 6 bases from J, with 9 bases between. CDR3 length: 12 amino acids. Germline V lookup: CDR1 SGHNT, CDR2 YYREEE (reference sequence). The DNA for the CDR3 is TGTGCCAGCAGTTACGGCATCAATGAGCAGTTCTTC. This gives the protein CASSYGINEQFF.

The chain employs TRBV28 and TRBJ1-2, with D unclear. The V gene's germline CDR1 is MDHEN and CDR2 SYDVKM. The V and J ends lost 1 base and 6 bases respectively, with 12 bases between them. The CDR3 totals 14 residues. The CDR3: CASSLFRSSDGYTF. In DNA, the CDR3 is TGTGCCAGCAGTTTATTTCGGAGTTCGGATGGCTACACCTTC.

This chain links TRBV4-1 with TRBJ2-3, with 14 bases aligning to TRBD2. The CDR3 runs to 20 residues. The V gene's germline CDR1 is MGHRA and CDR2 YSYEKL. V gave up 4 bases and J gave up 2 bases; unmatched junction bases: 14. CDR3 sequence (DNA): TGCGCCAGCAGCCGACGCGGGACTAGCGGGGGACCCACCCTCACAGATACGCAGTATTTT. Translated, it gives CASSRRGTSGGPTLTDTQYF.

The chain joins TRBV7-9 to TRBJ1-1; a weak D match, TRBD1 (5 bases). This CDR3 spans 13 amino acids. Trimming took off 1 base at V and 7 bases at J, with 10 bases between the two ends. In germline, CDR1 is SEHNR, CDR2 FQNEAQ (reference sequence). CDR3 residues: CASSLGRQYEAFF. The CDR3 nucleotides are TGTGCCAGCAGCTTAGGGAGACAGTATGAAGCTTTCTTT.

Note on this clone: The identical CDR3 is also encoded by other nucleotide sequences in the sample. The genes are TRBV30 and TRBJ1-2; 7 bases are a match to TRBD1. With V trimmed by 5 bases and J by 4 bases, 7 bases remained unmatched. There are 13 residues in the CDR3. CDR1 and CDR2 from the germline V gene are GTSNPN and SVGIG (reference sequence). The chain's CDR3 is CAWGRQGGYGYTF. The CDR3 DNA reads TGTGCCTGGGGACGACAGGGAGGCTATGGCTACACCTTC.

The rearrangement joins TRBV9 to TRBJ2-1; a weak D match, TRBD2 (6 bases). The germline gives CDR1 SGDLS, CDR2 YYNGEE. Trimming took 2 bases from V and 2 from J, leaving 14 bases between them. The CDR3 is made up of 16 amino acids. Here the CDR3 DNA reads TGTGCCAGCAGCGTGATCTGGTCGGGGGCCTACAATGAGCAGTTCTTC. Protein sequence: CASSVIWSGAYNEQFF.

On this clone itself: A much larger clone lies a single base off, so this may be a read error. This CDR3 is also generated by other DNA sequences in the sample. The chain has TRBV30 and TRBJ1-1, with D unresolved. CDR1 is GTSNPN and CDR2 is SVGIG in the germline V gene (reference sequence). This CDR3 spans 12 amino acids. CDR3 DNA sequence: TGTGCCTGGAGTATCCGGAACACCGAAGCTTTCTTT. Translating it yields CAWSIRNTEAFF.

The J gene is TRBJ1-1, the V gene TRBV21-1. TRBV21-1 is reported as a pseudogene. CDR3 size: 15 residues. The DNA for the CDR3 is TGTGCCAGCAGCACCCGAGGGCCGAAGAACACTGAAGCTTTCTTT. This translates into CASSTRGPKNTEAFF.